The entry that follows covers one T cell receptor beta chain sequence. Its antigen is not identified. This sample was taken from a study of shared clonotypes between healthy human individuals. Study findings and constraints: Non-shared clonotypes had lower generation probabilities than clonotypes shared by all four sorted-subset donors.

CDR3 length equals 16 residues. The V gene end was trimmed by 3 bases and the J gene end by 1 base; junction bases not matched to a gene: 6. CDR1 is MDHEN and CDR2 is SYDVKM in the germline V gene. Terminally differentiated effector memory CD45RA+ cells were left out of the naive CD8 fraction, which was CD45RO-negative and positively selected for CCR7. Profiled with immunoSEQ multiplex PCR; TCRdb holds only in-frame clones, not every one. Altogether approximately 740,000 clones are present, 90% to 95% being singletons, with the ten largest covering nearly 25%. The chain uses TRBV28 and TRBJ2-5; TRBD2 matches at 9 bases. The receptor's source is a man aged 30-40 years in good health. Material for sequencing was naive CD8+ T cells sorted from blood. The CDR3 DNA follows: TGTGCCAGCAGTTTTGCGGGGGGGCCTGTCCAAGAGACCCAGTACTTC. It yields the protein CASSFAGGPVQETQYF.